This is a list of T cell receptor beta chains from one sample in a study of T cell responses to AZD1222 COVID-19 vaccine. The repertoire was sequenced with immunoSEQ multiplex PCR; TCRdb's copy has only in-frame clones and lacks some. The profile shows some 150,000 clones, 85% to 90% of them singletons. The sequencing here drew on peripheral blood, taken on day 0 of AZD1222 vaccination. The receptors were sampled from an adult in good health. Both conserved end residues are part of each CDR3. The D gene is left open where the match is weak. Some rows mark clone size as missing; the rest say once, few, many or name a class of expanded clone.

V: TRBV14
J: TRBJ1-2
size: NA
D: NA
CDR3: CASSPDRNYGYTF
DNA: TGTGCCAGCAGCCCGGACAGAAATTATGGCTACACCTTC

V: TRBV5-4
J: TRBJ2-1
size: NA
D: TRBD2
CDR3: CASSPDSGRDNEQFF
DNA: TGTGCCAGCAGCCCGGATAGCGGGAGAGACAATGAGCAGTTCTTC

V: TRBV20-1
J: TRBJ2-7
size: NA
D: NA
CDR3: CSATKNYEQYF
DNA: TGCAGTGCTACCAAGAACTACGAGCAGTACTTC

V: TRBV9
J: TRBJ2-1
size: once
D: NA
CDR3: CASSVGAGRNEQFF
DNA: TGTGCCAGCAGCGTAGGGGCGGGCCGTAATGAGCAGTTCTTC

V: TRBV7-2
J: TRBJ2-2
size: NA
D: NA
CDR3: CASSLMAATGELFF
DNA: TGTGCCAGCAGCTTAATGGCAGCTACCGGGGAGCTGTTTTTT

V: TRBV27
J: TRBJ2-5
size: NA
D: NA
CDR3: CASSPVGVQETQYF
DNA: TGTGCCAGCAGTCCGGTTGGCGTTCAAGAGACCCAGTACTTC

V: TRBV29-1
J: TRBJ1-5
size: NA
D: NA
CDR3: CSVVQGRNQPQHF
DNA: TGCAGCGTTGTACAGGGAAGAAATCAGCCCCAGCATTTT

V: TRBV6-5
J: TRBJ1-6
size: NA
D: NA
CDR3: CASSSRTVSGSPLHF
DNA: TGTGCCAGCAGTTCTAGGACAGTCTCTGGGTCACCCCTCCACTTT

V: TRBV28
J: TRBJ2-3
size: NA
D: NA
CDR3: CASSLRGEPDTDTQYF
DNA: TGTGCCAGCAGTTTACGTGGGGAGCCGGACACAGATACGCAGTATTTT

V: TRBV30
J: TRBJ1-6
size: NA
D: NA
CDR3: CAWSVLDNSPLHF
DNA: TGTGCCTGGAGTGTGCTAGATAATTCACCCCTCCACTTT

V: TRBV9
J: TRBJ2-2
size: NA
D: NA
CDR3: CASSVGGQGLPGELFF
DNA: TGTGCCAGCAGCGTAGGGGGGCAGGGGCTACCCGGGGAGCTGTTTTTT

V: TRBV7-6
J: TRBJ2-7
size: many
D: NA
CDR3: CASSIGAAYEQYF
DNA: TGTGCCAGCAGCATAGGAGCCGCCTACGAGCAGTACTTC

V: TRBV9
J: TRBJ1-2
size: once
D: TRBD1
CDR3: CASSVEGTGVGYGYTF
DNA: TGTGCCAGCAGCGTAGAGGGGACAGGGGTGGGCTATGGCTACACCTTC

V: TRBV3-1/TRBV3-2
J: TRBJ1-1
size: NA
D: NA
CDR3: CASSQGVDGAFF
DNA: TGTGCCAGCAGCCAAGGGGTGGATGGAGCTTTCTTT

V: TRBV3-1/TRBV3-2
J: TRBJ2-5
size: NA
D: NA
CDR3: CASSQVGETQYF
DNA: TGTGCCAGCAGCCAAGTTGGAGAGACCCAGTACTTC

V: TRBV24-1
J: TRBJ1-2
size: NA
D: NA
CDR3: CATWDNNGYTF
DNA: TGTGCCACCTGGGACAATAATGGCTACACCTTC

V: TRBV6-5
J: TRBJ2-1
size: NA
D: NA
CDR3: CASSPGYNEQFF
DNA: TGTGCCAGCAGCCCCGGGTACAATGAGCAGTTCTTC

V: TRBV28
J: TRBJ2-3
size: NA
D: TRBD2
CDR3: CASSGAGVTDTQYF
DNA: TGTGCCAGCAGTGGAGCGGGAGTGACAGATACGCAGTATTTT

V: TRBV7-8
J: TRBJ2-3
size: NA
D: NA
CDR3: CASSLVWNPSTDTQYF
DNA: TGTGCCAGCAGCTTAGTTTGGAATCCTAGCACAGATACGCAGTATTTT

V: TRBV4-1
J: TRBJ2-1
size: NA
D: NA
CDR3: CASSQARLNEQFF
DNA: TGCGCCAGCAGCCAAGCACGGCTTAATGAGCAGTTCTTC